These 29 T cell receptor beta chains share one sample of origin, sequenced in a study of CD8 T cells in ankylosing spondylitis. TCRdb re-called the 5' RACE reads with MiXCR, one entry per CDR3 protein. The sample shows 50,000 to 70,000 distinct CDR3 sequences, over 5% of them seen only once. Sequenced input: synovial fluid, either unsorted or a sorted T cell fraction (not recorded which). The receptors originated from a male donor with ankylosing spondylitis.

The chain links TRBV20-1 to TRBJ2-1, with D unresolved. Trimming removed 6 bases at V and 1 base at J, with 16 bases between. The CDR3 covers 15 residues. Germline V lookup: CDR1 DFQATT, CDR2 SNEGSKA (reference sequence). The CDR3 sequence: CSAMIGVSSYNEQFF. In DNA form, the CDR3 reads TGCAGTGCCATGATCGGAGTATCTTCCTACAATGAGCAGTTCTTC.

This clonotype was counted between two and nine times. V usage is TRBV20-1 and J usage is TRBJ2-5; TRBD1 matches 10 bases. Germline CDR1 DFQATT, CDR2 SNEGSKA (reference sequence). The CDR3 covers 14 residues. V gave up 6 bases and J gave up 5 bases; unmatched junction bases: 9. The CDR3 coding sequence is TGCAGTGCCAAGCCGGGACAGGGGAGGGAGACCCAGTACTTC. It is translated as CSAKPGQGRETQYF.

This clonotype was counted ten times or more. This sequence joins TRBV28 and TRBJ2-1, with TRBD2 matching 7 bases. This CDR3 spans 17 amino acids. Germline CDR1 MDHEN, CDR2 SYDVKM. V dropped 6 bases and J dropped 1; count of bases not matched to a gene: 12. The CDR3 reads CASSHRPGRRSYNEQFF. In DNA, the CDR3 is TGTGCCAGCAGCCATCGCCCCGGGAGGCGATCCTACAATGAGCAGTTCTTC.

This clonotype was seen many times. V usage is TRBV7-2 and J usage is TRBJ2-2; 7 bases agree with TRBD1. CDR1 is SGHTA and CDR2 is FQGNSA in the germline V gene. The CDR3 covers 13 residues. V lost 6 bases and J lost 9; bases outside the gene matches: 7. Written as DNA, the CDR3 is TGTGCCAGCAGACAGGGGTCTCTCCGGGAGCTGTTTTTT. Translating it yields CASRQGSLRELFF.

This clonotype was counted at least ten times. This rearrangement joins TRBV5-1 to TRBJ1-6; the D is unclear. The V end lost 0 bases, the J end lost 7 bases, and 11 bases lay between the germline ends. Germline V gives CDR1 SGHRS, CDR2 YFSETQ. CDR3 length equals 15 residues. CDR3 loop: CASSLAETKNSPLHF. The CDR3 DNA reads TGCGCCAGCAGCTTGGCCGAAACCAAAAATTCACCCCTCCACTTT.

This clonotype has a count of ten or more. This chain connects TRBV7-9 to TRBJ1-1; D ambiguous. Germline V lookup: CDR1 SEHNR, CDR2 FQNEAQ (reference sequence). This CDR3 comprises 11 residues. With 6 bases removed from V and 11 bases from J, the gap between germline ends came to 13 bases. The DNA of the CDR3 is TGTGCCAGCAGGGCTGCTCCGGGTGCTTTCTTT. It codes for CASRAAPGAFF.

This clonotype was detected many times. CDR3 DNA: TGTGCCAGTAGTGAGGTGGCGCCCGGGGAGCTGTTTTTT. Protein sequence: CASSEVAPGELFF. The gene calls are TRBV19 and TRBJ2-2; D call uncertain. The germline gives CDR1 LNHDA, CDR2 SQIVND (reference sequence). There are 13 residues in the CDR3. Trimming cost V 5 bases and J 6 bases, with 10 bases left between them. Together with reference TRBV19 and TRBJ2-2, the CDR3 gives the full variable domain: DGGITQSPKYLFRKEGQNVTLSCEQNLNHDAMYWYRQDPGQGLRLIYYSQIVNDFQKGDIAEGYSVSREKKESFPLTVTSAQKNPTAFYLCASSEVAPGELFFGEGSRLTVL.

This clonotype was seen at least ten times. V gene TRBV24-1 combines with J gene TRBJ2-5; 7 bases agree with TRBD1. The CDR3 is made up of 13 amino acids. Germline assignment: CDR1 KGHDR and CDR2 SFDVKD. After removal of 9 bases from V and 3 bases from J, the junction contained 6 bases not matched to a gene. CDR3 nucleotides: TGTGCCACCGGGGGACAGATAGAAGAGACCCAGTACTTC. Translating gives CATGGQIEETQYF.

Only a few counts were recorded for this clonotype. This chain joins TRBV12-3 or TRBV12-4 and TRBJ2-7, with 7 bases that match TRBD1. With V trimmed by 6 bases and J by 1 base, 3 bases remained unmatched. CDR3 length: 13 amino acids. The CDR3 region is CASRRQGSYEQYF. CDR3 nucleotides: TGTGCCAGCAGACGACAGGGTTCCTACGAGCAGTACTTC.

This clonotype was detected only a few times. The V call is TRBV18, the J call TRBJ1-1; D is unclear. Germline V gene data show CDR1 as KGHSH and CDR2 as LQKENI. V was pared by 0 bases and J by 4 bases, with 6 bases between. The CDR3 has 13 amino acids. DNA of the CDR3: TGTGCCAGCTCACCACCAGGGTTCACTGAAGCTTTCTTT. The encoded protein is CASSPPGFTEAFF.

At least ten counts were recorded for this clonotype. The V call is TRBV5-1, the J call TRBJ1-1; D possibly corresponds to TRBD1 (5 bases). The CDR3 is 14 amino acids. V lost 6 bases and J 3 bases, leaving 15 bases between the germline ends. Germline V gene lookup returns CDR1 SGHRS and CDR2 YFSETQ. In DNA, the CDR3 is TGCGCCAGCACCCGTGACAGCGTCGACACTGAAGCTTTCTTT. Its translation is CASTRDSVDTEAFF.

In its sample, this clonotype was seen a few times. This chain joins TRBV3-1 and TRBJ2-1; TRBD2 agrees at 8 bases. V was pared by 0 bases and J by 7 bases, with 14 bases of the junction left unmatched. The CDR3 covers 18 residues. Germline CDR1 is LGHDT and CDR2 is YNNKEL (reference sequence). The CDR3 nucleotides read TGTGCCAGCAGCCAAGATCGTTCGGCGGGGGGAATACGTAATGAGCAGTTCTTC. Translating gives CASSQDRSAGGIRNEQFF.

Turning to this clonotype: One end of the junction is discordant with germline, which a read error may explain. The chain links TRBV28 to TRBJ2-7, with 7 bases fitting TRBD1. From germline, CDR1 is MDHEN and CDR2 SYDVKM. The CDR3 runs 14 residues. Here the CDR3 reads CASSFRGQYYEQCF. The CDR3 bases are TGTGCCAGCAGTTTCCGGGGACAGTACTACGAGCAGTGCTTC.

This clonotype was recorded many times. The CDR3 DNA sequence: TGCGCCAGCAGTCAGGGGGCCCGGGTCTACGAGCAGTACTTC. Its protein is CASSQGARVYEQYF. The chain combines TRBV10-2 with TRBJ2-7; 8 bases agree with TRBD1. CDR3 length: 14 residues. Germline V gene data show CDR1 as WSHSY and CDR2 as SAAADI. After removal of 5 bases from V and 3 bases from J, the junction contained 6 bases not matched to a gene.

This clonotype was seen only a few times. The J gene is TRBJ1-1, the V gene TRBV28; weak D call: TRBD1 (6 bases). CDR1 and CDR2 (germline): MDHEN, SYDVKM. The germline V and J ends were trimmed by 2 bases and 4 bases, with 14 bases remaining between them. This CDR3 has 15 residues. CDR3 sequence reads: CASSLTGFKSTEAFF. The CDR3 DNA follows: TGTGCCAGCAGTTTAACAGGGTTCAAGAGCACTGAAGCTTTCTTT.

By share, this clonotype ranks as medium-sized. CDR3 in DNA: TGCAGTGCTCTCCCGGGACTAGCGGGGTTCTACGAGCAGTACTTC. Protein product: CSALPGLAGFYEQYF. The chain uses TRBV20-1 and TRBJ2-7; 13 nucleotides agree with TRBD2. The germline V gene encodes CDR1 DFQATT and CDR2 SNEGSKA (reference sequence). The trim removed 5 bases at V and 3 bases at J, leaving 7 bases unmatched. The CDR3 contains 15 residues.

This clonotype is judged medium-sized (0.01 to 0.1%). The rearrangement links TRBV5-1 to TRBJ2-2; D might be TRBD1 or TRBD2, each matching 5 bases. Trimming removed 4 bases from V and 3 bases from J, with 19 bases in between. Germline V gives CDR1 SGHRS, CDR2 YFSETQ. There are 17 residues in the CDR3. CDR3 coding DNA: TGCGCCAGCAGCACTACGGGGCCGGTCACTTACACCGGGGAGCTGTTTTTT. Its protein product is CASSTTGPVTYTGELFF.

This clonotype was detected ten times or more. The chain joins TRBV7-2 to TRBJ2-7; D uncertain. CDR1 and CDR2 (germline): SGHTA, FQGNSA. V was shortened by 5 bases and J by 2 bases, with 7 bases between the two germline ends. This CDR3 is 12 amino acids long. CDR3 nucleotides: TGTGCCAGCAGCCTCCTAGCCTACGAGCAGTACTTC. Protein product: CASSLLAYEQYF.

This clonotype came up many times. The chain has TRBV15 and TRBJ1-5; D unresolved. The CDR3 covers 15 residues. V lost 4 bases to trimming and J lost 1 base, with 11 bases between them. Germline lookup yields CDR1 LNHNV and CDR2 YYDKDF (reference sequence). The CDR3 bases are TGTGCCACCAGCACGCGCATGGGGAGCAATCAGCCCCAGCATTTT. Protein product: CATSTRMGSNQPQHF.

The rearrangement uses TRBV12-3 or TRBV12-4 and TRBJ1-2, with TRBD1 matching over 8 bases. The CDR3 extends over 11 amino acids. V was clipped by 6 bases and J by 7 bases; unmatched bases: 1. This CDR3 reads CASSQGAGYTF. The CDR3 nucleotides read TGTGCCAGCAGCCAGGGGGCTGGCTACACCTTC.

This clonotype was detected many times. The gene calls are TRBV7-6 and TRBJ2-2; either TRBD1 or TRBD2 may supply D (5 bases each). From germline, CDR1 is SGHVS and CDR2 FNYEAQ. The V end was cut by 5 bases, the J end by 7 bases, with 11 bases between. The CDR3 contains 13 residues. In DNA form, the CDR3 reads TGTGCCAGCAGCCGAGGGGTTCGCGGGGAGCTGTTTTTT. This sequence encodes CASSRGVRGELFF. The whole variable domain, filled in from reference TRBV7-6 and TRBJ2-2, reads GAGVSQSPRYKVTKRGQDVALRCDPISGHVSLYWYRQALGQGPEFLTYFNYEAQQDKSGLPNDRFSAERPEGSISTLTIQRTEQRDSAMYRCASSRGVRGELFFGEGSRLTVL.

This clonotype was recorded at least ten times. The chain carries TRBV7-8 and TRBJ2-7; 9 nucleotides match TRBD2. The CDR3 loop spans 15 amino acids. Germline V gene data show CDR1 as SGHVS and CDR2 as FQNEAQ. V dropped 2 bases and J dropped 6; count of bases not matched to a gene: 8. The chain's CDR3 is CASSLFRLAGTEQYF. CDR3 in DNA: TGTGCCAGCAGCTTATTCCGTCTAGCGGGAACCGAGCAGTACTTC.

There are many counts of this clonotype. The CDR3 DNA is TGCAGTGCGGCTAGCGGGAGCTCCTACAATGAGCAGTTCTTC. As protein: CSAASGSSYNEQFF. The V call is TRBV20-1, the J call TRBJ2-1; 10 nucleotides agree with TRBD2. V shed 6 bases, J shed 0 bases, and the junction held 2 bases outside the gene matches. The germline gives CDR1 DFQATT, CDR2 SNEGSKA (reference sequence). The CDR3 totals 14 residues.

At least ten counts were recorded for this clonotype. The J gene is TRBJ2-1, the V gene TRBV6-2 or TRBV6-3; 11 nucleotides agree with TRBD2. Germline lookup yields CDR1 MNHEY and CDR2 SVGEGT. The CDR3 loop spans 16 amino acids. The V segment lost 2 bases and the J segment 4 bases; nucleotides outside the gene matches: 4. CDR3 amino acids: CASSYPRLAGYNEQFF. The CDR3 region has the DNA TGTGCCAGCAGTTACCCTCGACTAGCGGGGTACAATGAGCAGTTCTTC.

This chain links TRBV7-8 with TRBJ2-7, with 9 bases aligning to TRBD2. The CDR3 has 18 amino acids. Germline CDR1 and CDR2: SGHVS and FQNEAQ. The V gene end was trimmed by 1 base and the J gene end by 5 bases; junction bases not matched to a gene: 15. The CDR3 sequence is CASSLEPLAGGLADEQYF. For the CDR3, the DNA is TGTGCCAGCAGCTTAGAACCCCTTGCGGGAGGGCTTGCAGACGAGCAGTACTTC.

This clonotype was found a few times. The chain links TRBV7-3 to TRBJ1-1; D possibly corresponds to TRBD1 (5 bases). V was clipped by 5 bases and J by 2 bases, with 21 bases between them. The CDR3 runs 17 residues. Germline V gene sequence: CDR1 SGHTA, CDR2 FQGTGA. The chain's CDR3 is CASSPLGDPRGNTEAFF. CDR3 bases: TGTGCCAGCAGCCCCCTTGGGGACCCTAGAGGAAACACTGAAGCTTTCTTT.

The chain is built from TRBV6-1 and TRBJ2-1, with 11 bases identical to TRBD2. This CDR3 is 15 amino acids long. Trimming cost V 2 bases and J 5 bases; bases outside gene matches: 2. Germline lookup yields CDR1 MNHNS and CDR2 SASEGT. The chain's CDR3 is CASSEQGLADNEQFF. The DNA for the CDR3 is TGTGCCAGCAGTGAACAGGGACTAGCGGACAATGAGCAGTTCTTC.

This clonotype was seen at least ten times. The chain joins TRBV5-1 to TRBJ2-3, with D perhaps given as TRBD1 or TRBD2 (6 bases each). The V end was cut by 2 bases, the J end by 4 bases, with 14 bases between. Germline loops: CDR1 SGHRS, CDR2 YFSETQ. The CDR3 has 15 amino acids. The CDR3 nucleotides read TGCGCCAGCAGCTTACAGGGAGGAGTACCAGATACGCAGTATTTT. Translated: CASSLQGGVPDTQYF. The whole variable domain, remainder taken from reference TRBV5-1 and TRBJ2-3, is KAGVTQTPRYLIKTRGQQVTLSCSPISGHRSVSWYQQTPGQGLQFLFEYFSETQRNKGNFPGRFSGRQFSNSRSEMNVSTLELGDSALYLCASSLQGGVPDTQYFGPGTRLTVL.

This clonotype counts as medium-sized (0.01 to 0.1%). The chain recombines TRBV19 with TRBJ2-1, with D unresolved. This CDR3 is 13 amino acids long. Germline values: CDR1 LNHDA, CDR2 SQIVND (reference sequence). Trimming took 4 bases from V and 0 from J, leaving 4 bases between them. The CDR3 DNA sequence: TGTGCCAGTAGTACCAGCTCCTACAATGAGCAGTTCTTC. Its translation is CASSTSSYNEQFF.